This T cell receptor beta chain was retrieved from a study of blood T cell repertoires in COVID-19. Turning to the study itself: Sample material is recorded as cDNA or gDNA derived from T cells, B-cell-depleted T cells, or PBMCs.

Repertoires were generated with immunoSEQ multiplex PCR, while TCRdb's copy carries only in-frame clones and drops some. The data contain about 57,000 clones, roughly 82% of them singletons. The CDR3 is made up of 15 amino acids. The V gene lost 3 bases and the J gene lost 6 bases, with 14 bases spanning the gap. The germline V gene has CDR1 MDHEN and CDR2 SYDVKM. The source is a woman of 80 years or more with acute or convalescent COVID-19. Specimen: peripheral blood. The chain uses TRBV28 and TRBJ2-2; D possibly corresponds to TRBD2 (6 bases). The CDR3 loop is CASSLSGSGAGELFF. The CDR3 nucleotides read TGTGCCAGCAGTTTGTCAGGTTCGGGAGCCGGGGAGCTGTTTTTT.